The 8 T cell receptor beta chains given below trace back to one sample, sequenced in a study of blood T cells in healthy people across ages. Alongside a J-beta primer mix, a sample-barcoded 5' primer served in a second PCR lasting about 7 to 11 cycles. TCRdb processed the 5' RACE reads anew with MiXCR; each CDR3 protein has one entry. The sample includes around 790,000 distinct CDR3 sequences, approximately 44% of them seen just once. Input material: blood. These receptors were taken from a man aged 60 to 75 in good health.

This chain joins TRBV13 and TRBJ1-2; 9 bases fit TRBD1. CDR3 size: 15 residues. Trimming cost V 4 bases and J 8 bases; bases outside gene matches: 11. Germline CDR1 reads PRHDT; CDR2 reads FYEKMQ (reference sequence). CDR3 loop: CASSSPQGADDGYTF. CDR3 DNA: TGTGCCAGCAGCTCACCACAGGGGGCGGACGACGGCTACACCTTC.

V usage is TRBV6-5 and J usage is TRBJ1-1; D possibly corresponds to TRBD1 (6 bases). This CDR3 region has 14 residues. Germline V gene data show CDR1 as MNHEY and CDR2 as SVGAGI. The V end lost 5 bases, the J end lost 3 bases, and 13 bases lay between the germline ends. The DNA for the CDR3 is TGTGCCAGCAGTAACAGGGTAGGGGACACTGAAGCTTTCTTT. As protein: CASSNRVGDTEAFF.

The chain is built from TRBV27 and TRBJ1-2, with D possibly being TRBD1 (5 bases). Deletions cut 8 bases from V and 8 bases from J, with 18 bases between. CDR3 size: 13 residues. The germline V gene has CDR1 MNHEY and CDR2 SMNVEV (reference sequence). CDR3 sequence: CASHGGVTHGYTF. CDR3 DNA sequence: TGTGCCAGCCATGGGGGGGTCACACACGGCTACACCTTC.

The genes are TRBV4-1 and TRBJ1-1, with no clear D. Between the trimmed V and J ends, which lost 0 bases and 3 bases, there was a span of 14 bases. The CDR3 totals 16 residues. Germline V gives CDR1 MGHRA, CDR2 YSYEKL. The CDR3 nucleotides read TGCGCCAGCAGCCAAGATTTCCGAGGGAACCACACTGAAGCTTTCTTT. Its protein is CASSQDFRGNHTEAFF.

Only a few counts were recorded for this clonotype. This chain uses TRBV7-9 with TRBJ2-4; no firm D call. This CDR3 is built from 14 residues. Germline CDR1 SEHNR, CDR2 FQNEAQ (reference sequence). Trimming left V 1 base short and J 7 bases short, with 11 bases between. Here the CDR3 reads CASSLGAVVNIQYF. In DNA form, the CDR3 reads TGTGCCAGCAGCTTAGGAGCAGTTGTGAACATTCAGTACTTC.

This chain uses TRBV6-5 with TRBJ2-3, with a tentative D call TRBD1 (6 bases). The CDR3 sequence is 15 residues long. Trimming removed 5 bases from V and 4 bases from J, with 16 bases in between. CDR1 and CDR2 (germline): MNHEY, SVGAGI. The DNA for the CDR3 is TGTGCCAGCAGTACTACAGGGATAGGGGCAGATACGCAGTATTTT. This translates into CASSTTGIGADTQYF.

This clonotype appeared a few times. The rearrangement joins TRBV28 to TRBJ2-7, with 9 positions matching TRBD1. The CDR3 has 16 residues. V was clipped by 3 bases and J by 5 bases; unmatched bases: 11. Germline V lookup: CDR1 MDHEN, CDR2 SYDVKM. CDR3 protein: CASSLSGTGSSHEQYF. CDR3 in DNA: TGTGCCAGCAGTTTGAGTGGGACAGGGTCATCCCACGAGCAGTACTTC.

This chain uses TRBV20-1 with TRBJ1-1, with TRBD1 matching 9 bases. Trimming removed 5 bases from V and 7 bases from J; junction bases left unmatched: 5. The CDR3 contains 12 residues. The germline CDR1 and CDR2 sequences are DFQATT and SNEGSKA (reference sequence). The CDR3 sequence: CSAARTGVEAFF. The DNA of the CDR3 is TGCAGTGCTGCCCGGACAGGGGTTGAAGCTTTCTTT.